This is a list of T cell receptor beta chains from one sample in a study of beta chain features in type 1 diabetes. The protocol was immunoSEQ multiplex PCR, while the TCRdb copy is restricted to in-frame clones and leaves out a portion. Of over 150,000 clones listed, approximately 7.9% were seen once; the top ten hold roughly 0.5%. Input material: central memory CD4+ T cells from blood. Every receptor here comes from a man younger than 35 with type 1 diabetes. Each CDR3 is given with its conserved first and last residue. Size values are once, few and many counts, or a class for expanded clones, and some rows have none.

clone size	V gene	CDR3 protein
NA	TRBV11-2	CASSLMVQHNEQFF
NA	TRBV5-4	CASSEQLLTGGSPLHF
many	TRBV14	CASSQEGRYNEQFF
NA	TRBV28	CASSLYAQGLNIQYF
NA	TRBV4-3	CASSPEPPTSQGGDEQFF
few	TRBV5-1	CASSAGLAGVDEQYF
NA	TRBV21-1	CASSKRGGRVDNEQFF
NA	TRBV7-2	CASTRQAAPQETQYF
few	TRBV5-4	CASSPGVAGIETQYF
few	TRBV28	CASFTQGPSGNTIYF
few	TRBV28	CASSLYGDRLGAEAFF
NA	TRBV12-2	CASRLFFGQAEPQPQHF
few	TRBV30	CASSGDSNQPQHF
many	TRBV19	CASSYLQDSPLHF
few	TRBV29-1	CSGTALGGTTEAFF
few	TRBV29-1	CSVVRFSGNEQFF
NA	TRBV18	CASSPGTASNYGYTF
few	TRBV30	CAWTHSNPYGYTF
few	TRBV7-9	CASSLARDKSGYTF
NA	TRBV2	CASGLAGYNEQFF
NA	TRBV6-1	CASTQQGNEQFF
NA	TRBV27	CASSPGQGLGYNEQFF
few	TRBV6-6	CASSYVGGASQPQHF
few	TRBV5-1	CASSLVMSGGNEQFF
few	TRBV5-5	CASSLDGGNQPQHF
NA	TRBV30	CASPGQGSYGYTF
few	TRBV29-1	CSVERGGTPTNEQFF
NA	TRBV7-2	CASSLGAAQGRGYTF
few	TRBV7-2	CASNGEGFTEAFF
few	TRBV29-1	CSVGLAGMGYEQYF
few	TRBV6-1	CASSEQGKYTEAFF
few	TRBV27	CASSRHWTSGSFNEQFF
NA	TRBV19	CASSPGQLESRELFF
few	TRBV5-6	CASSSGFANEQFF
NA	TRBV7-9	CASSGGDGNYGYTF
NA	TRBV4-3	CASSQEKRSTDTQYF
few	TRBV7-2	CASSGLAGVTQYF
few	TRBV9	CASSAGTGAYNEQFF
few	TRBV19	CASSIPGQGLYEQYF
NA	TRBV6-5	CASSYRGFAGELFF
NA	TRBV28	CASNSLAGGAYGELFF
NA	TRBV15	CATSRDLLQAPFF
few	TRBV6-6	CASSYGLQGAEAFF
few	TRBV15	CATSRVSRNEQFF
NA	TRBV10-3	CAISHSSGNTIYF
many	TRBV15	CATSRTGGPRTGELFF
NA	TRBV7-2	CASSLLSSGGAGGETQYF
few	TRBV7-2	CASRLASGTDTQYF
few	TRBV30	CAWSSNGRAAFF
few	TRBV29-1	CSSRTAGSGYTF
NA	TRBV5-4	CASRTGENEKLFF
few	TRBV10-3	CAISEGIQETQYF
few	TRBV5-4	CASSLAPGDGYTF
NA	TRBV18	CASSLSHREEETQYF